Listed below are T cell receptor beta chains from one sample, sequenced in a study of Ad26.COV2.S vaccination and SARS-CoV-2 variants. The method was immunoSEQ multiplex PCR; TCRdb's version includes in-frame clones alone and lacks a portion of them. The sample has about half a million clones, about nine tenths seen once. Sequencing used peripheral blood, obtained in a trial of Ad26.COV2.S vaccine versus placebo. The receptor set was obtained from a person between 18 and 59 years old who received the Ad26.COV2.S COVID-19 vaccine or a placebo. CDR3s include the opening cysteine and the closing phenylalanine or tryptophan. The D gene is left open where the match is weak. The listing skips clone size in some rows; elsewhere it reads once, few, many or a size class.

d_call,j_call,v_call,clone_size,cdr3_nt,cdr3_aa
.,TRBJ2-3,TRBV27,.,TGTGCCAGCAGACTGGGGGTGAGCACAGATACGCAGTATTTT,CASRLGVSTDTQYF
TRBD2,TRBJ2-2,TRBV5-1,.,TGCGCCAGCAGCTTGGAGGTCGGACTAGCGACCGGGGAGCTGTTTTTT,CASSLEVGLATGELFF
.,TRBJ2-6,TRBV6-5,.,TGTGCCAGCAGTTACGGGCGATCTGGGGCCAACGTCCTGACTTTC,CASSYGRSGANVLTF
.,TRBJ2-7,TRBV10-3,.,TGTGCCATCAGTGTTGGAGCCGAGCAGTACTTC,CAISVGAEQYF
TRBD1,TRBJ2-3,TRBV19,.,TGTGCCAGTAGTATAGCCCGGGACAGGGCCGATACGCAGTATTTT,CASSIARDRADTQYF
.,TRBJ1-4,TRBV4-2,.,TGTGCCAGCAGCCAAGCAGGGGTCCCTAATGAAAAACTGTTTTTT,CASSQAGVPNEKLFF
.,TRBJ1-1,TRBV7-2,.,TGTGCCAGCAGCCCCTTATACCTGCTGGACACTGAAGCTTTCTTT,CASSPLYLLDTEAFF
.,TRBJ2-1,TRBV5-1,.,TGCGCCAGCAGCCACGCGGAAAACTATGACAATGAGCAGTTCTTC,CASSHAENYDNEQFF
.,TRBJ1-5,TRBV12-3/TRBV12-4,.,TGTGCCAGCAAATCGGGCTTTCAGCCCCAGCATTTT,CASKSGFQPQHF
TRBD1,TRBJ1-2,TRBV5-1,.,TGCGCCAGCAGGCGGGACAGGGGCGCCTATGGCTACACCTTC,CASRRDRGAYGYTF
TRBD2,TRBJ2-7,TRBV19,.,TGTGCCAGTAGTATTGGGCGGACTAGCGGGAGTGAGCAGTACTTC,CASSIGRTSGSEQYF
TRBD1,TRBJ1-1,TRBV7-9,.,TGTGCCAGCAGCTTAGACAGGGGTAGGACTGAAGCTTTCTTT,CASSLDRGRTEAFF
TRBD1,TRBJ1-2,TRBV19,once,TGTGCCAGTAGTATCCGGAGGGACAGGGTACCTGGCTATGGCTACACCTTC,CASSIRRDRVPGYGYTF
.,TRBJ1-6,TRBV6-5,.,TGTGCCAGCAGTTACAGCGCCAAAAATTCACCCCTCCACTTT,CASSYSAKNSPLHF
.,TRBJ1-1,TRBV4-1,.,TGCGCCAGCAGCCAGGGGGCGCTTAGGACTGAAGCTTTCTTT,CASSQGALRTEAFF
TRBD1,TRBJ1-4,TRBV27,.,TGTGCCAGCAGTTTACGGGGGCTTCCGGGACAGCGTAATGAAAAACTGTTTTTT,CASSLRGLPGQRNEKLFF
.,TRBJ2-7,TRBV5-1,.,TGCGCCAGCAGCTTCTCGGACGAGCAGTACTTC,CASSFSDEQYF
.,TRBJ2-7,TRBV6-5,.,TGTGCCAGCAGTACGGGATTGGGCGAGCAGTACTTC,CASSTGLGEQYF
.,TRBJ1-5,TRBV5-5,.,TGTGCCAGCAGCTTGAGCAGGCTTAGCAATCAGCCCCAGCATTTT,CASSLSRLSNQPQHF
.,TRBJ1-1,TRBV7-2,.,TGTGCCAGCAGCTTTCGGGGTCGGAACACTGAAGCTTTCTTT,CASSFRGRNTEAFF
.,TRBJ1-1,TRBV11-2,.,TGTGCCAGCAGCCCCCAGGTACGGAACACTGAAGCTTTCTTT,CASSPQVRNTEAFF
.,TRBJ2-7,TRBV19,few,TGTGCCAGTAGTATTCTACGGGGATCCTACGAGCAGTACTTC,CASSILRGSYEQYF
.,TRBJ2-3,TRBV7-8,once,TGTGCCAGCACCCGGCAGGGGGGGCTTAGCACAGATACGCAGTATTTT,CASTRQGGLSTDTQYF
.,TRBJ2-3,TRBV10-3,.,TGTGCCATCAGTGGAAGGAGGTACGGTGGACCCGCTGACACAGATACGCAGTATTTT,CAISGRRYGGPADTDTQYF